The source of this TCR beta chain is a study of tumor and adjacent non-tumor tissue in lung cancer. Study outcomes and limitations: Tumor TCR diversity, when higher, was linked to shorter survival. In normal lung, the top 100 clones were significantly more dominant than in tumor.

The library came from three nested PCR rounds adapted from ARM-PCR protocols. TCRdb used MiXCR to reprocess the multiplex PCR reads, holding one entry per CDR3 protein. The repertoire includes 75,000 to 95,000 distinct CDR3 sequences, around 82% of them detected once, and around a fifth sits in the top ten. RNA was extracted from bulk tissue without any cell sorting. Distant lung tissue was collected more than 3 cm away from the tumor edge. Chemotherapy-naive patients with new lung cancer underwent thoracic surgery in China, August–November 2014. On this clonotype itself: The antigen is undetermined.

The sample taken for sequencing was distant non-tumor lung tissue. The clonotype originates from a woman between 50 and 59 years old with non-small cell lung cancer.

In DNA form, the CDR3 reads TGCGCCAGCAATCCGGGTCAGGGGGCTAGCTATGGCTACACCTTC. Residues: CASNPGQGASYGYTF. The rearrangement uses TRBV10-2 and TRBJ1-2; TRBD1 matches at 8 bases. V lost 7 bases and J lost 4; bases outside the gene matches: 11. From germline, CDR1 is WSHSY and CDR2 SAAADI. CDR3 length: 15 residues.